Detailed here is one T cell receptor beta chain. The antigen is unknown. Naive CD4+ cells had CD25+ Tregs removed. Constant-region reverse primers amplified full-length variable regions, followed by semi-nested Nested Universal Primer A PCR. TCRdb reanalysed the 5' RACE reads using MiXCR and keeps one entry per CDR3 protein. The table has roughly 50,000 distinct CDR3 sequences, over 15% seen once; the top ten hold about 2.1%. This CDR3 is 16 amino acids long. Whole-study results and caveats: Larger-cohort validation covered only one TCR beta V-J rearrangement. Tumor memory CD4+ T cell TCR gene usage clustered with blood and lymph node memory CD4+ cells and lymph node naive CD4+ cells.

The chain is built from TRBV12-2 and TRBJ2-7; TRBD2, the D gene given by the table, was not confirmed from the DNA. TRBV12-2 is a pseudogene segment. The clonotype comes from a female donor with breast cancer. The specimen sequenced was naive CD4+ T cells sorted from blood. This sample's subset: naive CD4+ T cells, CD4+CD45RA+CD25-. This CDR3 reads CASRLGSLAGGDEQYF. The DNA for the CDR3 is TGTGCAAGTCGCTTAGGCAGTCTAGCGGGAGGAGACGAGCAGTACTTC.